This TCR beta chain appears in the sequencing data of a study of cytomegalovirus exposure and HLA in healthy donors. Turning to the study itself: Among roughly 180 million T cells, an earlier analysis found roughly 110 million unique TCR beta sequences.

After removal of 5 bases from V and 7 bases from J, the junction contained 2 bases not matched to a gene. Looked up from germline, CDR1 is MNHNY and CDR2 is SVGAGI (reference sequence). The CDR3 has 13 residues. The PCR ran on 60 Vbeta and 13 Jbeta primers. Clones were sequenced by immunoSEQ multiplex PCR, and TCRdb holds only the in-frame ones, with some missing. The sample contains 150,000 to 200,000 clones, less than 90% of which appear only once. The sequencing sample was made of PBMCs. The receptor was derived from a boy aged 10-17 years in good health and CMV-seronegative. The chain employs TRBV6-6 and TRBJ2-2; 9 bases agree with TRBD1. In DNA form, the CDR3 reads TGTGCCAGCAGTGGACAGGGGATCGGGGAGCTGTTTTTT. This codes for CASSGQGIGELFF.